The 28 T cell receptor beta chains listed next were all sequenced from one sample in a study of blood T cell repertoires in COVID-19 (dated by TCRdb to the early 2020s). The library was generated by the immunoSEQ multiplex PCR assay. Entries here come from immuneACCESS through TCRdb and include only in-frame sequences with V and J called. Some clones fail to appear in such tables; in the studies checked, an unresolved V gene covers under half of the shortfall, and the cause of the remainder is unknown. This sample comprises over 250,000 clones, over 75% of them detected only once. The ten most abundant clones make up 10% of the sample. The sequencing sample was made of peripheral blood. Every receptor here comes from a woman in her seventies with COVID-19, enrolled during active disease.

This clone was counted a single time. Within the sample, other DNA sequences also encode this same CDR3. This chain links TRBV30 with TRBJ1-4, with 7 positions matching TRBD1. The V and J ends lost 2 bases and 8 bases, in that order; junction bases with no gene match: 5. Looked up from germline, CDR1 is GTSNPN and CDR2 is SVGIG (reference sequence). The CDR3 length is 13 residues. In nucleotides, the CDR3 is TGTGCCTGGAGTCAGGGGGTCGGGGAAAAACTGTTTTTT. Translated, it gives CAWSQGVGEKLFF.

This chain links TRBV27 with TRBJ2-2, with 9 bases fitting TRBD2. Losses at the gene ends were 2 bases for V and 5 bases for J; bases not matched to a gene: 9. The CDR3 length is 17 residues. Germline V gene sequence: CDR1 MNHEY, CDR2 SMNVEV (reference sequence). The CDR3 DNA sequence: TGTGCCAGCAGTTTAGTAGTTAGCGGGAGCGGTACCGGGGAGCTGTTTTTT. Its translation: CASSLVVSGSGTGELFF.

The chain links TRBV28 to TRBJ2-3; 8 bases fit TRBD2. CDR3 size: 13 residues. Germline V gene lookup returns CDR1 MDHEN and CDR2 SYDVKM. DNA for the CDR3: TGTGCATCTAGGGCGGGAGGTCCAGATACGCAGTATTTT. Protein sequence: CASRAGGPDTQYF.

This clone was recorded a few times. The chain carries TRBV29-1 and TRBJ2-7, with TRBD1 matching over 9 bases. This CDR3 has 12 amino acids. With 3 bases clipped from V and 3 bases from J, the junction kept 0 bases outside the gene matches. Germline V CDR1 and CDR2: SQVTM, ANQGSEA. The CDR3 bases are TGCAGCGTTGAGGGACAGGGCTACGAGCAGTACTTC. Translated: CSVEGQGYEQYF.

The V gene is TRBV30, the J gene TRBJ2-3; tentatively, D is TRBD2 (6 bases). Trimming left V 0 bases short and J 4 bases short, with 20 bases between. The V gene's germline CDR1 is GTSNPN and CDR2 SVGIG (reference sequence). This CDR3 is 17 amino acids long. The CDR3 DNA sequence: TGTGCCTGGAGTGTACTCCGGGACTCCCCTTTTCCAGATACGCAGTATTTT. Protein: CAWSVLRDSPFPDTQYF.

The chain has TRBV28 and TRBJ1-2; a possible D gene is TRBD1 (6 bases). CDR1 MDHEN and CDR2 SYDVKM come from the germline V gene. This CDR3 comprises 15 residues. Trimming shortened V by 6 bases and J by 5 bases, and 19 bases separated the two germline ends. The CDR3 coding sequence is TGTGCCAGCAGCTTTCCAGGTGTAAGGGGGTATGGCTACACCTTC. Translated, it gives CASSFPGVRGYGYTF.

The rearrangement links TRBV30 to TRBJ1-3; D unresolved. The CDR3 is 18 amino acids. V dropped 2 bases and J dropped 0 bases, with 20 bases sitting between them. Per the germline V gene, CDR1 is GTSNPN and CDR2 is SVGIG (reference sequence). The DNA of the CDR3 is TGTGCCTGGAGTTGGGATCTCGTTTCGGGGAGCTCTGGAAACACCATATATTTT. This encodes CAWSWDLVSGSSGNTIYF.

The chain combines TRBV28 with TRBJ1-2; TRBD1 is a possible D gene (5 bases). Germline CDR1 MDHEN, CDR2 SYDVKM. This CDR3 has 14 residues. Trimming took 4 bases from V and 6 from J, leaving 15 bases between them. For the CDR3, the DNA is TGTGCCAGCAGTTCAGGAGCAGGGAGGCATGGCTACACCTTC. Translated: CASSSGAGRHGYTF.

This chain joins TRBV6-4 and TRBJ2-1, with 7 bases matching TRBD2. This CDR3 is 13 amino acids long. V lost 6 bases and J lost 7; bases outside the gene matches: 6. Germline V gene lookup returns CDR1 MRHNA and CDR2 SNTAGT. The CDR3 DNA reads as TGTGCCAGCAGCCCCGGACTAGTGAATGAGCAGTTCTTC. It translates to CASSPGLVNEQFF.

The gene calls are TRBV30 and TRBJ2-3, with D perhaps TRBD2 (6 bases). The V end was cut by 5 bases, the J end by 4 bases, with 16 bases between. From germline, CDR1 is GTSNPN and CDR2 SVGIG (reference sequence). The CDR3 spans 14 residues. The CDR3 region is CAWGKGGLADTQYF. The CDR3, as DNA: TGTGCCTGGGGGAAAGGAGGGTTGGCAGATACGCAGTATTTT. Full variable domain (remainder filled in from reference TRBV30 and TRBJ2-3): SQTIHQWPATLVQPVGSPLSLECTVEGTSNPNLYWYRQAAGRGLQLLFYSVGIGQISSEVPQNLSASRPQDRQFILSSKKLLLSDSGFYLCAWGKGGLADTQYFGPGTRLTVL.

The chain joins TRBV5-4 to TRBJ1-1, with D possibly TRBD1 on 6 matching bases. The V end was cut by 2 bases, the J end by 4 bases, with 12 bases between. CDR1 is SGHNT, CDR2 YYREEE, per germline (reference sequence). This CDR3 contains 14 residues. In DNA form, the CDR3 reads TGTGCCAGCAGCTTTCAGGGGCGTCGCACTGAAGCTTTCTTT. This encodes CASSFQGRRTEAFF.

This chain links TRBV27 with TRBJ1-5, with a tentative D call TRBD1 (6 bases). The germline gives CDR1 MNHEY, CDR2 SMNVEV (reference sequence). This CDR3 has 14 residues. V was shortened by 5 bases and J by 2 bases, with 10 bases between the two germline ends. This chain's CDR3 is CASSARTGNQPQHF. DNA of the CDR3: TGTGCCAGCAGTGCCCGGACAGGCAATCAGCCCCAGCATTTT.

The chain has TRBV28 and TRBJ2-7; TRBD2 agrees at 7 bases. Trimming at V came to 7 bases and at J to 6 bases, leaving 15 bases not matched to a gene. CDR1 is MDHEN, CDR2 SYDVKM, per germline. The CDR3 contains 15 residues. The DNA of the CDR3 is TGTGCCAGCACGGCAGCTCAAGCGGGACCGGGCGAGCAGTACTTC. It yields the protein CASTAAQAGPGEQYF.

J is TRBJ2-3 and V is TRBV6-2 or TRBV6-3, with 8 bases aligning to TRBD2. V was pared by 2 bases and J by 3 bases, with 7 bases of the junction left unmatched. The CDR3 contains 16 residues. From germline, CDR1 is MNHEY and CDR2 SVGEGT. The CDR3 sequence: CASSYGAGVGTDTQYF. CDR3 DNA: TGTGCCAGCAGTTACGGAGCGGGAGTTGGAACAGATACGCAGTATTTT.

This chain uses TRBV19 with TRBJ2-6; 10 bases agree with TRBD1. The ends lost 5 bases at V and 4 bases at J; junction bases unmatched: 8. Germline CDR1 is LNHDA and CDR2 is SQIVND (reference sequence). CDR3 size: 17 residues. CDR3 in DNA: TGTGCCAGTAGTTCCCGGGACAGGGGAAAAGGGGCCAACGTCCTGACTTTC. It codes for CASSSRDRGKGANVLTF.

The chain has TRBV18 and TRBJ2-1, with a possible D match to TRBD2 (5 bases). V lost 3 bases, J lost 6 bases, and 21 bases lay in between. CDR1 KGHSH and CDR2 LQKENI come from the germline V gene. CDR3 size: 17 residues. In DNA form, the CDR3 reads TGTGCCAGCTCACCCTCTACCGCGGGCCAGATGAGCAATGAGCAGTTCTTC. Its translation is CASSPSTAGQMSNEQFF. Combining the CDR3 with reference TRBV18 and TRBJ2-1 gives the whole variable domain NAGVMQNPRHLVRRRGQEARLRCSPMKGHSHVYWYRQLPEEGLKFMVYLQKENIIDESGMPKERFSAEFPKEGPSILRIQQVVRGDSAAYFCASSPSTAGQMSNEQFFGPGTRLTVL.

Written as DNA, the CDR3 is TGTGCCACCAGTGATCCACAGGGGTTCTCCTACAATGAGCAGTTCTTC. This gives the protein CATSDPQGFSYNEQFF. This chain joins TRBV24-1 and TRBJ2-1, with 7 bases fitting TRBD1. CDR3 length equals 16 residues. CDR1 KGHDR and CDR2 SFDVKD come from the germline V gene. V trimming: 3 bases; J trimming: 0 bases; junction bases outside the gene matches: 4.

This clone was seen only once. Within the sample, other DNA sequences also encode this same CDR3. The chain has TRBV7-9 and TRBJ1-1; D gene unclear. The CDR3 length is 13 residues. V dropped 5 bases and J dropped 2 bases, with 9 bases sitting between them. The germline gives CDR1 SEHNR, CDR2 FQNEAQ (reference sequence). Written as DNA, the CDR3 is TGTGCCAGCAGCCCGACGGGAAACACTGAAGCTTTCTTT. Its translation is CASSPTGNTEAFF.

The J gene is TRBJ2-5, the V gene TRBV7-9, with D tentatively TRBD1 (6 bases). Germline assignment: CDR1 SEHNR and CDR2 FQNEAQ (reference sequence). The CDR3 length is 14 residues. The ends were cut back, 5 bases at V and 3 bases at J, with 13 bases in the middle. The CDR3 nucleotides read TGTGCCAGCAGCGTACAGGGAGCTAAAGAGACCCAGTACTTC. Amino acids: CASSVQGAKETQYF.

The rearrangement uses TRBV5-4 and TRBJ1-2; a weak D match, TRBD1 (5 bases). CDR3 size: 15 residues. V shed 3 bases and J shed 8 bases, with 20 bases lying between them. Germline V gene sequence: CDR1 SGHNT, CDR2 YYREEE (reference sequence). CDR3 residues: CASSSTNVGAEGYTF. As DNA, the CDR3 is TGTGCCAGCAGCTCCACCAATGTTGGGGCGGAGGGCTACACCTTC.

This chain connects TRBV27 to TRBJ2-7; tentatively, D is TRBD2 (5 bases). The germline V gene has CDR1 MNHEY and CDR2 SMNVEV (reference sequence). This CDR3 spans 13 amino acids. The germline V and J ends were trimmed by 7 bases and 2 bases, with 12 bases remaining between them. This chain's CDR3 is CASKPSGTYEQYF. For the CDR3, the DNA is TGTGCCAGCAAACCGTCCGGGACCTACGAGCAGTACTTC.

This chain uses TRBV5-4 with TRBJ2-3; TRBD2 might be the D (5 bases). The V and J ends lost 6 bases and 4 bases respectively, with 18 bases between them. CDR1 SGHNT and CDR2 YYREEE come from the germline V gene (reference sequence). The CDR3 covers 15 residues. CDR3 protein: CASNAAKTGSDTQYF. CDR3 DNA sequence: TGTGCCAGCAACGCAGCTAAGACGGGGTCAGATACGCAGTATTTT.

The chain combines TRBV5-4 with TRBJ2-2, with D uncertain. The CDR3 totals 15 residues. Germline CDR1 and CDR2: SGHNT and YYREEE (reference sequence). Trimming stripped 4 bases from V and 1 base from J, with 11 bases between. CDR3 amino acids: CASSPLARNTGELFF. The CDR3 nucleotides read TGTGCCAGCAGCCCCCTGGCCAGGAACACCGGGGAGCTGTTTTTT.

This clone was detected only once. CDR3 protein: CASQYRDRISGNTIYF. The CDR3 DNA is TGTGCCAGCCAGTACCGGGACAGAATCTCTGGAAACACCATATATTTT. The chain has TRBV5-6 and TRBJ1-3; TRBD1 matches 7 bases. The germline V gene has CDR1 SGHDT and CDR2 YYEEEE. V shed 7 bases, J shed 0 bases, and the junction held 10 bases outside the gene matches. This CDR3 contains 16 residues.

The gene calls are TRBV11-2 and TRBJ2-1; D is ambiguous. The CDR3 length is 15 residues. CDR1 is SGHAT and CDR2 is FQNNGV in the germline V gene. V lost 0 bases, J lost 6 bases, and 12 bases lay in between. CDR3 DNA sequence: TGTGCCAGCAGCTTAGAAACGGCTAGTCCCAATGAGCAGTTCTTC. Translated, it gives CASSLETASPNEQFF.

The V call is TRBV19, the J call TRBJ1-5; weak D call: TRBD1 (6 bases). Germline V gene lookup returns CDR1 LNHDA and CDR2 SQIVND (reference sequence). Trimming took 4 bases from V and 0 from J, leaving 10 bases between them. The CDR3 has 15 amino acids. CDR3: CASSTTGSSNQPQHF. CDR3 sequence (DNA): TGTGCCAGTAGTACCACAGGGAGTAGCAATCAGCCCCAGCATTTT.

The V call is TRBV5-3, the J call TRBJ1-5; 7 nucleotides agree with TRBD1. TRBV5-3 falls under the ORF class, with uncertain function. The length of the CDR3 is 19 residues. V shed 2 bases, J shed 0 bases, and the junction held 14 bases outside the gene matches. Written as DNA, the CDR3 is TGTGCCAGAAGCTTTAACTTGCGGACAGGCCGATATAGCAATCAGCCCCAGCATTTT. Residues: CARSFNLRTGRYSNQPQHF.

The rearrangement joins TRBV6-5 to TRBJ1-1; D is possibly TRBD1 (5 bases). From germline, CDR1 is MNHEY and CDR2 SVGAGI. Trimming cost V 6 bases and J 4 bases, with 12 bases left between them. The CDR3 is 13 residues long. CDR3 sequence reads: CASSRVLGTEAFF. CDR3 nucleotides: TGTGCCAGCAGCAGGGTTTTAGGCACTGAAGCTTTCTTT.